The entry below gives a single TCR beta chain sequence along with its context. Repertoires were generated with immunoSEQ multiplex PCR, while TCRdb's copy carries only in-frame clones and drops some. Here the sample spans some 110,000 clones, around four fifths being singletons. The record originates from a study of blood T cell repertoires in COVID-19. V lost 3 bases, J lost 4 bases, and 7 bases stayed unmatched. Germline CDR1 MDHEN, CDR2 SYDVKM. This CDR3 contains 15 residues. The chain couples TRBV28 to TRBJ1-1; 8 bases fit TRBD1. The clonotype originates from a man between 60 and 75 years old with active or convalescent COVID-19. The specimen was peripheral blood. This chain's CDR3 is CASSLQGAFFTEAFF. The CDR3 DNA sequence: TGTGCCAGCAGTTTGCAGGGGGCCTTTTTCACTGAAGCTTTCTTT.